What follows are 16 T cell receptor beta chains derived from one specimen sequenced in a study of shared clonotypes between healthy human individuals (dated by TCRdb to 2018 to 2020). Receptor amplification or capture employed the immunoSEQ multiplex PCR assay. TCRdb holds this immuneACCESS table with in-frame rearrangements only. Some clones are missing; in checked studies, unresolved V genes explain under half, and the rest has no known cause. The table for this sample lists some 1,600,000 clones; approximately 98% of them were counted only once. The ten largest clonotypes hold about 0.45% of the sample. Sequenced: naive CD4+ T cells sorted from blood. Interpreted using the paper, the cell subset or site label stands for: CD45RA+ positively selected. The receptors come from a man aged 30 to 45 in good health.

The chain joins TRBV5-5 to TRBJ2-7; D not resolved. CDR1 is SGHKS and CDR2 is YYEKEE in the germline V gene (reference sequence). This CDR3 contains 13 residues. Trimming stripped 2 bases from V and 3 bases from J, with 9 bases between. The CDR3 region has the DNA TGTGCCAGCAGCTTTAAGACTGGCTACGAGCAGTACTTC. Amino acid sequence: CASSFKTGYEQYF.

This chain links TRBV21-1 with TRBJ2-3. TRBV21-1 is shown as a pseudogene. This CDR3 comprises 18 residues. The CDR3 loop is CASSKVRGPGPHTDTQYF. As DNA, the CDR3 is TGTGCCAGCAGCAAAGTCCGAGGACCGGGACCACACACAGATACGCAGTATTTT.

This chain's CDR3 is CATGWGEETQYF. CDR3 coding DNA: TGTGCCACCGGATGGGGGGAAGAGACCCAGTACTTC. This chain links TRBV10-3 with TRBJ2-5; D is perhaps TRBD2 (6 bases). The CDR3 runs to 12 residues. Germline V lookup: CDR1 ENHRY, CDR2 SYGVKD. The ends were cut back, 10 bases at V and 3 bases at J, with 12 bases in the middle.

This clone was counted a single time. The V and J genes are TRBV5-1 and TRBJ2-2; 7 bases line up with TRBD1. In germline, CDR1 is SGHRS, CDR2 YFSETQ. Trimming removed 0 bases from V and 4 bases from J; junction bases left unmatched: 6. This CDR3 spans 16 amino acids. CDR3 amino acids: CASSLVATGITGELFF. The CDR3 DNA sequence: TGCGCCAGCAGCTTGGTTGCGACAGGGATCACCGGGGAGCTGTTTTTT. Variable domain in full (rest from reference TRBV5-1 and TRBJ2-2): KAGVTQTPRYLIKTRGQQVTLSCSPISGHRSVSWYQQTPGQGLQFLFEYFSETQRNKGNFPGRFSGRQFSNSRSEMNVSTLELGDSALYLCASSLVATGITGELFFGEGSRLTVL.

The chain links TRBV5-6 to TRBJ2-5; 8 nucleotides match TRBD1. CDR3 length: 13 amino acids. CDR1 and CDR2 from the germline V gene are SGHDT and YYEEEE. After removal of 2 bases from V and 5 bases from J, the junction contained 2 bases not matched to a gene. This CDR3 reads CASSFDRGETQYF. In nucleotides, the CDR3 is TGTGCCAGCAGCTTCGACAGGGGTGAGACCCAGTACTTC.

The chain recombines TRBV5-5 with TRBJ1-5; the D gene is possibly TRBD1 (5 bases). V lost 0 bases and J lost 5, with 9 bases in between. This CDR3 contains 14 residues. The germline CDR1 and CDR2 sequences are SGHKS and YYEKEE (reference sequence). The CDR3 nucleotides read TGTGCCAGCAGCTTGGTATCGGGGGATCAGCCCCAGCATTTT. Translation: CASSLVSGDQPQHF. The complete variable domain, with remaining parts taken from reference TRBV5-5 and TRBJ1-5, reads DAGVTQSPTHLIKTRGQQVTLRCSPISGHKSVSWYQQVLGQGPQFIFQYYEKEERGRGNFPDRFSARQFPNYSSELNVNALLLGDSALYLCASSLVSGDQPQHFGDGTRLSIL.

This chain uses TRBV9 with TRBJ1-3; D gene ambiguous. There are 14 residues in the CDR3. Germline V lookup: CDR1 SGDLS, CDR2 YYNGEE. Trimming took off 0 bases at V and 7 bases at J, with 11 bases between the two ends. The CDR3 here is CASSVDGWNNTIYF. CDR3 bases: TGTGCCAGCAGCGTAGACGGATGGAATAACACCATATATTTT.

The chain links TRBV19 to TRBJ2-7; D gene ambiguous. This CDR3 spans 14 amino acids. V was clipped by 3 bases and J by 3 bases, with 12 bases between them. Germline CDR1 reads LNHDA; CDR2 reads SQIVND (reference sequence). The DNA of the CDR3 is TGTGCCAGTAGTATTCGTATCAGAAGCTACGAGCAGTACTTC. It specifies CASSIRIRSYEQYF. The variable domain in full, with the rest retrieved from reference TRBV19 and TRBJ2-7, is DGGITQSPKYLFRKEGQNVTLSCEQNLNHDAMYWYRQDPGQGLRLIYYSQIVNDFQKGDIAEGYSVSREKKESFPLTVTSAQKNPTAFYLCASSIRIRSYEQYFGPGTRLTVT.

Turning to this clone: Other nucleotide sequences in the sample specify the same CDR3. The chain recombines TRBV11-2 with TRBJ2-7; D is uncertain. V was cut by 3 bases and J by 3 bases, with 3 bases left in between. This CDR3 has 11 amino acids. CDR1 and CDR2 from the germline V gene are SGHAT and FQNNGV. DNA of the CDR3: TGTGCCAGCAGCTTCAGCTACGAGCAGTACTTC. It yields the protein CASSFSYEQYF.

The chain has TRBV2 and TRBJ2-2; D uncertain. The ends were cut back, 2 bases at V and 4 bases at J, with 8 bases in the middle. CDR3 size: 14 residues. Per germline, CDR1 SNHLY and CDR2 FYNNEI. This CDR3 is CASSERVITGELFF. CDR3 sequence (DNA): TGTGCCAGCAGTGAACGGGTCATCACCGGGGAGCTGTTTTTT.

The rearrangement joins TRBV10-3 to TRBJ2-5; D gene unclear. Germline V CDR1 and CDR2: ENHRY, SYGVKD. This CDR3 spans 13 amino acids. The V end lost 4 bases, the J end lost 0 bases, and 6 bases lay between the germline ends. Here the CDR3 DNA reads TGTGCCATCAGTGCTGAGTACCAAGAGACCCAGTACTTC. It specifies CAISAEYQETQYF.

The V call is TRBV19, the J call TRBJ1-2; D perhaps matches TRBD1 (6 bases). The V and J ends lost 7 bases and 8 bases respectively, with 17 bases between them. The CDR3 is 13 residues long. Germline V CDR1 and CDR2: LNHDA, SQIVND (reference sequence). The CDR3 protein is CASNDPGAVGYTF. The CDR3 DNA follows: TGTGCCAGTAACGATCCGGGGGCGGTAGGCTACACCTTC.

The chain recombines TRBV4-1 with TRBJ1-1; D ambiguous. Trimming removed 0 bases at V and 5 bases at J, with 13 bases between. The CDR3 is made up of 15 amino acids. From germline, CDR1 is MGHRA and CDR2 YSYEKL. In nucleotides, the CDR3 is TGCGCCAGCAGCCAAGAAACCCCAGCGGGAACTGAAGCTTTCTTT. Protein: CASSQETPAGTEAFF.

Points on this clone: At the DNA level, this CDR3 is encoded by other sequences in the same sample as well. This chain uses TRBV18 with TRBJ1-1; 7 bases line up with TRBD1. The CDR3 has 14 residues. V shed 3 bases, J shed 3 bases, and the junction held 4 bases outside the gene matches. CDR1 KGHSH and CDR2 LQKENI come from the germline V gene. DNA for the CDR3: TGTGCCAGCTCACCTTTAACAGGGGACACTGAAGCTTTCTTT. Translated, it gives CASSPLTGDTEAFF.

V gene TRBV11-2 combines with J gene TRBJ2-5; TRBD2 matches 10 bases. V was pared by 4 bases and J by 3 bases, with 8 bases of the junction left unmatched. The length of the CDR3 is 16 residues. The germline CDR1 and CDR2 sequences are SGHAT and FQNNGV. In DNA, the CDR3 is TGTGCCAGCAGCTCGGAAGGACTAGCGGTTAAAGAGACCCAGTACTTC. Translated: CASSSEGLAVKETQYF. Supplemented by reference TRBV11-2 and TRBJ2-5, the full variable domain reads EAGVAQSPRYKIIEKRQSVAFWCNPISGHATLYWYQQILGQGPKLLIQFQNNGVVDDSQLPKDRFSAERLKGVDSTLKIQPAKLEDSAVYLCASSSEGLAVKETQYFGPGTRLLVL.

The chain uses TRBV7-8 and TRBJ2-2, with D possibly TRBD2 on 6 matching bases. Germline V gene data show CDR1 as SGHVS and CDR2 as FQNEAQ. With 3 bases removed from V and 6 bases from J, the gap between germline ends came to 11 bases. There are 14 residues in the CDR3. In DNA form, the CDR3 reads TGTGCCAGCAGCTTGGTACTAGCCGCCGGGGAGCTGTTTTTT. The encoded protein is CASSLVLAAGELFF.